This TCR beta chain stems from a study of Ad26.COV2.S vaccination and SARS-CoV-2 variants (dated by TCRdb to about 2021). With respect to the entire study: Vaccine-arm donors came from COV1001, a multicentre, randomized, double-blind, placebo-controlled phase I-IIa trial of Ad26.COV2.S in healthy adults. Dosing of Ad26.COV2.S was intramuscular, at either 5x10^10 or 1x10^11 viral particles, delivered as one shot or as two shots spaced 56 days apart. The specificity and breadth of SARS-CoV-2-reactive T cell receptors after Ad26.COV2.S vaccination were assessed by TCRbeta repertoire sequencing. A total of approximately 30 samples were included in the TCR-sequenced set, comprising roughly 19 Ad26.COV2.S vaccine recipients, 5 placebo recipients and 8 SARS-CoV-2 convalescent individuals. Trial participants were randomized into five groups of five: low-dose or high-dose Ad26.COV2.S given once or twice, or placebo on both occasions. Investigators remained blinded to trial group allocation during experiments and outcome assessment. What the research found in general, with its limitations: Vaccine and placebo recipients had similar non-spike TCR breadth, a finding consistent with the vaccine containing only spike. The authors noted that total T cell responses may have been underestimated by the TCR breadth and depth analyses. The study was not powered for comparison of responses between vaccine doses or regimens. Substantial breadth of spike-specific CD8+ and CD4+ T cell responses was reported after vaccination. Compared with placebo recipients, Ad26.COV2.S recipients showed higher spike-specific TCR breadth (P = 0.0014).

The immunoSEQ Assay was used to sequence TCRbeta CDR3 regions. After extraction, genomic DNA underwent amplification by bias-controlled multiplex PCR, followed by high-throughput sequencing. In the original analysis: Collapsing and filtering of sequences were performed to quantify the absolute abundance of each unique TCRbeta CDR3 region. Usable DNA was measured by amplifying reference genes present in all nucleated cells, and TCRbeta template counts were normalized to that usable DNA to estimate T cell fraction. Repertoire TCRs were annotated as SARS-CoV-2-specific when V gene, CDR3 amino acid sequence and J gene were exactly matched to a known reactive TCR set. The reference SARS-CoV-2 TCR set was obtained from MIRA and was filtered for enrichment in COVID-19-positive ImmuneCODE repertoires, whereby public or cross-reactive TCRs were removed. Based on the MIRA antigens, annotated TCRs were further analysed at the level of specific ORF or position within ORF. Breadth was defined as annotated unique rearrangements over total unique productive rearrangements; depth was the summed frequency of those rearrangements. Group comparisons of TCR breadth used two-sided Wilcoxon rank-sum tests. TCRdb carries this immuneACCESS record with in-frame sequences only. Its versions omit some clonotypes, under half of them owing to an unresolved V gene in the studies checked, with the rest unexplained. That table supplies the V and J calls and clone size; D and trimming were determined from the DNA. This sample lists hundreds of thousands of clones; about nine tenths were detected once. Clones ranked in the top ten supply 3.4% of the sample.

Reading the germline V gene (reference sequence) gives CDR1 MNHNY and CDR2 SVGAGI. The CDR3 sequence holds 15 residues, the cysteine and phenylalanine included. Kept here is only the CDR3 DNA, which spans 45 bases and is read in frame from base 1. V is cut back by 2 bases and J by 3 bases, with 4 bases in the junction unmatched. A remark on this clone: Its cognate antigen has yet to be identified. There are no base qualities to consult, and no much larger clone falls within one base.

The meaning of the sample's treatment or condition label: about 20 received Ad26.COV2.S at low or high dose, single or two shots; 5 received placebo; per-sample allocation not given. Repertoires of vaccine and placebo recipients were sequenced from samples collected on day 63 after the first injection. In Cohort 1b, roughly 25 adults aged 18-55 years were enrolled at a single site in Boston, USA, between 29 July and 7 August 2020. Ad26.COV2.S was a replication-incompetent adenovirus type 26 vector that expressed a prefusion-stabilized SARS-CoV-2 spike protein derived from the original Wuhan strain.

The sequencing used peripheral blood, collected in a trial of Ad26.COV2.S vaccine versus placebo. The chain employs TRBV6-6 and TRBJ1-5; TRBD1 lines up with 7 middle nucleotides. This TCR came from a person between 18 and 59 years old who received the Ad26.COV2.S COVID-19 vaccine or a placebo. Read as DNA, the sequence is TGTGCCAGCAGTTACCCGACAGGGAACAATCAGCCCCAGCATTTT. This gives the protein CASSYPTGNNQPQHF.